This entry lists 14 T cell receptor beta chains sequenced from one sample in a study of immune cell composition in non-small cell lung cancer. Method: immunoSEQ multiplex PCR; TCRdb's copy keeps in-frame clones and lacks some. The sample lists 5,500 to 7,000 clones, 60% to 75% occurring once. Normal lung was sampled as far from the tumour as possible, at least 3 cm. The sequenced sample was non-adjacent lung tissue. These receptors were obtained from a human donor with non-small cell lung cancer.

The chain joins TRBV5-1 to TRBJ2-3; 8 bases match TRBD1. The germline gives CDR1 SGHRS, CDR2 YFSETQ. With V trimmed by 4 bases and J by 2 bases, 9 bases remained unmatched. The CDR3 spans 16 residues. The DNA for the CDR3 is TGCGCCAGCAGCCTCTCTGGACAGGGCACCACAGATACGCAGTATTTT. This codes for CASSLSGQGTTDTQYF.

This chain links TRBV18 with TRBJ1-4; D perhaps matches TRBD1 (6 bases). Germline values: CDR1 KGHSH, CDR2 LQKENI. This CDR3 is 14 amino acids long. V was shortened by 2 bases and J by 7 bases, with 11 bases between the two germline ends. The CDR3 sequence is CASSPGGGPEKLFF. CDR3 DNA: TGTGCCAGCTCACCAGGGGGCGGACCTGAAAAACTGTTTTTT.

The CDR3 nucleotides read TGCGCCAGCAGCCAAGAGGGAGGACTGGTATACATTCAGTACTTC. Amino acids: CASSQEGGLVYIQYF. The chain couples TRBV4-1 to TRBJ2-4, with TRBD2 as a possible D gene (6 bases). CDR3 length: 15 amino acids. The V end lost 0 bases, the J end lost 8 bases, and 14 bases lay between the germline ends. CDR1 MGHRA and CDR2 YSYEKL come from the germline V gene.

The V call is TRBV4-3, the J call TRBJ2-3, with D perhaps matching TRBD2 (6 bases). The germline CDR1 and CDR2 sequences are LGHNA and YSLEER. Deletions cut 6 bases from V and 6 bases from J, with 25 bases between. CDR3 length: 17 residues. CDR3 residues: CASRWVMERVPPDTQYF. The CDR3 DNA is TGCGCCAGCAGATGGGTGATGGAGCGGGTACCACCGGATACGCAGTATTTT.

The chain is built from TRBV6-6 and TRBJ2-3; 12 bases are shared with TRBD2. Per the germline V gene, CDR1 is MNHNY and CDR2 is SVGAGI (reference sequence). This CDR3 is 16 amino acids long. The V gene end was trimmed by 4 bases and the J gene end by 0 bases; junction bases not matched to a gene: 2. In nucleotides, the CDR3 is TGTGCCAGCAGTTCTACTAGCGGGGGGAGCACAGATACGCAGTATTTT. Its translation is CASSSTSGGSTDTQYF.

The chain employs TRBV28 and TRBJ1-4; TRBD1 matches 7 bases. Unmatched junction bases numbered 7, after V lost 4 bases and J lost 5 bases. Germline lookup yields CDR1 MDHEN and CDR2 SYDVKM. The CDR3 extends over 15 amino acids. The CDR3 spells CASSSRQGGNEKLFF. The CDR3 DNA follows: TGTGCCAGCAGTTCCCGACAGGGCGGGAATGAAAAACTGTTTTTT.

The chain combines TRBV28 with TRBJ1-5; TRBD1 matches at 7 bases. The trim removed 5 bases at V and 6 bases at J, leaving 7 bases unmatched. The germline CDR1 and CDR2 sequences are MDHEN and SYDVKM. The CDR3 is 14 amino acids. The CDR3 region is CASSRPTGFQPQHF. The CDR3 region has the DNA TGTGCCAGCAGTAGGCCGACAGGGTTTCAGCCCCAGCATTTT. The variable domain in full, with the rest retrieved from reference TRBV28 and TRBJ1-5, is DVKVTQSSRYLVKRTGEKVFLECVQDMDHENMFWYRQDPGLGLRLIYFSYDVKMKEKGDIPEGYSVSREKKERFSLILESASTNQTSMYLCASSRPTGFQPQHFGDGTRLSIL.

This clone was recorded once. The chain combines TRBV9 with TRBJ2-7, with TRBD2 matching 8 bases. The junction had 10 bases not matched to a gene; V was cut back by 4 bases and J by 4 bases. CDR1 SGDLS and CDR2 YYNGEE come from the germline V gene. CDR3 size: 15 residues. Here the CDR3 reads CASSPSASGPYEQYF. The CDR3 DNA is TGTGCCAGCAGCCCTTCAGCTAGCGGGCCGTACGAGCAGTACTTC.

CDR3 nucleotide sequence: TGTGCCAGCAGCTCCGACAGGGGGCGTGAATACGAGCAGTACTTC. Translating it yields CASSSDRGREYEQYF. The rearrangement joins TRBV7-9 to TRBJ2-7; 10 bases align to TRBD1. Trimming at V came to 4 bases and at J to 4 bases, leaving 7 bases not matched to a gene. Germline loops: CDR1 SEHNR, CDR2 FQNEAQ (reference sequence). The CDR3 has 15 residues.

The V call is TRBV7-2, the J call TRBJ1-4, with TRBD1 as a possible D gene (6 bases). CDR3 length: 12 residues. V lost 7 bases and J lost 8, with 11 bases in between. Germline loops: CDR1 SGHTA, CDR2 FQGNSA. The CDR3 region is CASTIGGEKLFF. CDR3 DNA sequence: TGTGCCAGCACCATAGGGGGAGAAAAACTGTTTTTT.

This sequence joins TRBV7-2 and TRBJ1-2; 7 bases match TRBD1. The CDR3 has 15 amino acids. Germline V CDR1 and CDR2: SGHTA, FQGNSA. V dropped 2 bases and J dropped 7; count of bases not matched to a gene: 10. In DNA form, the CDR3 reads TGTGCCAGCAGCTTATGGCCAGGGGGTGAGGGTGGCTACACCTTC. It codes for CASSLWPGGEGGYTF.

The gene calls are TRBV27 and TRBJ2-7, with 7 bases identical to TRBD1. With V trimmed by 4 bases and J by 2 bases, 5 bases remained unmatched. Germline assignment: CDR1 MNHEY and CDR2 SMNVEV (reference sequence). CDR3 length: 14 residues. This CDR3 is CASSWDQGAYEQYF. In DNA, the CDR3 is TGTGCCAGCAGTTGGGATCAGGGGGCCTACGAGCAGTACTTC.

The CDR3 DNA is TGTGCCTGGAGTCAGGTCGGCAATGAGCAGTTCTTC. Protein: CAWSQVGNEQFF. The chain recombines TRBV30 with TRBJ2-1; no clear D gene. Germline CDR1 is GTSNPN and CDR2 is SVGIG (reference sequence). The V and J ends lost 2 bases and 6 bases respectively, with 8 bases between them. CDR3 size: 12 residues.

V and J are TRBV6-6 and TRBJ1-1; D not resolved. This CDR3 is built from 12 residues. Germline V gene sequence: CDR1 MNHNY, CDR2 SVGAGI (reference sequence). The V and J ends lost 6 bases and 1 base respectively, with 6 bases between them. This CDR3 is CASRRGNTEAFF. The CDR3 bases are TGTGCCAGCAGACGGGGGAACACTGAAGCTTTCTTT.